Shown below are 6 T cell receptor beta chains from a single sample sequenced in a study of T cell repertoires in cytomegalovirus infection. TCRdb reanalysed the reads using MiXCR and keeps one entry per CDR3 protein. The table records 200,000 to 300,000 distinct CDR3 sequences, approximately 7% of them present only once. Sequences were obtained from PBMCs. Receptors were obtained from a human donor in good health (CMV status not recorded). Some clones in this sample may be carry-over from other donors' samples.

This clonotype was detected ten times or more. J is TRBJ1-5 and V is TRBV7-9; 10 bases align to TRBD1. The CDR3 covers 15 residues. The V gene end was trimmed by 3 bases and the J gene end by 5 bases; junction bases not matched to a gene: 4. Germline CDR1 reads SEHNR; CDR2 reads FQNEAQ (reference sequence). CDR3 in amino acids: CASSFWTGGDQPQHF. In DNA form, the CDR3 reads TGTGCCAGCAGCTTCTGGACAGGGGGAGATCAGCCCCAGCATTTT.

This clonotype was seen repeatedly, ten times or more. The V call is TRBV15, the J call TRBJ1-5; D ambiguous. The CDR3 covers 13 residues. V was pared by 0 bases and J by 5 bases, with 5 bases between. Germline assignment: CDR1 LNHNV and CDR2 YYDKDF (reference sequence). CDR3 protein: CATSRDRYQPQHF. The CDR3 nucleotides read TGTGCCACCAGCAGAGACAGGTATCAGCCCCAGCATTTT.

In this sample, this clonotype turned up many times. The chain carries TRBV28 and TRBJ1-2, with D tentatively TRBD1 (6 bases). Germline V CDR1 and CDR2: MDHEN, SYDVKM. Trimming cost V 7 bases and J 2 bases, with 14 bases left between them. The CDR3 runs to 14 residues. The DNA for the CDR3 is TGTGCCAGCACCAGAACAGGGCACAACTATGGCTACACCTTC. Its protein is CASTRTGHNYGYTF.

This clonotype was seen many times. The rearrangement links TRBV29-1 to TRBJ1-2; 9 positions match TRBD1. Germline V gene data show CDR1 as SQVTM and CDR2 as ANQGSEA. This CDR3 comprises 13 residues. J was trimmed by 7 bases and V by 6 bases; bases with no gene match: 9. The CDR3: CSVRDRDNSGYTF. The CDR3 DNA reads TGCAGCGTCCGGGACAGGGACAATTCTGGCTACACCTTC.

This clonotype was counted many times. This rearrangement joins TRBV6-2 or TRBV6-3 to TRBJ1-1, with 8 bases identical to TRBD1. V lost 4 bases to trimming and J lost 2 bases; unmatched junction nucleotides: 9. The CDR3 runs to 16 residues. Germline CDR1 and CDR2: MNHEY and SVGEGT. Written as DNA, the CDR3 is TGTGCCAGCAGTTCTAGAGCTGGGACAGGCAACACTGAAGCTTTCTTT. Translating it yields CASSSRAGTGNTEAFF.

On this clonotype: Germline is not matched at one junction end, which may reflect a read error. CDR3 loop: CGVEGAGGEGRRNQPQHF. In DNA, the CDR3 is TGCGGCGTTGAGGGCGCCGGGGGTGAGGGGAGAAGGAATCAGCCCCAGCATTTT. The gene calls are TRBV29-1 and TRBJ1-5; TRBD1 is a possible D gene (5 bases). This CDR3 has 18 residues. The germline V gene encodes CDR1 SQVTM and CDR2 ANQGSEA.